This T cell receptor (beta chain) emerged from a study of T-cell memory formation after mild COVID-19. Study details: Clusters were largely donor specific.

Note on this clonotype: Its antigen is unidentified.

One entry per CDR3 protein results from TCRdb running MiXCR on the 5' RACE reads. Among around 150,000 distinct CDR3 sequences listed, approximately 15% were seen once. The ends were cut back, 4 bases at V and 4 bases at J, with 10 bases in the middle. The V gene's germline CDR1 is SQVTM and CDR2 ANQGSEA. The CDR3 contains 13 residues. Study-level findings and limits: The study found contracting CD4+ clones mainly in CM and EM and contracting CD8+ clones in EMRA. SARS-CoV-2 specificity of second-wave clones peaking day 37 was unconfirmed. Clones shrinking between day 15 and 85 showed a balanced CD4/CD8 split, and those that grew later tilted toward CD4+.

Sequenced material: PBMCs or a T cell subset sorted from them (not recorded which). The V call is TRBV29-1, the J call TRBJ2-2, with a weak D call TRBD1 (6 bases). This receptor was taken from an adult woman who had mild COVID-19 (a few samples of this study predate the infection). Cell type and time point are not known. The CDR3 DNA is TGCAGCGTTGGACAGGCTTTCACCGGGGAGCTGTTTTTT. Protein: CSVGQAFTGELFF.